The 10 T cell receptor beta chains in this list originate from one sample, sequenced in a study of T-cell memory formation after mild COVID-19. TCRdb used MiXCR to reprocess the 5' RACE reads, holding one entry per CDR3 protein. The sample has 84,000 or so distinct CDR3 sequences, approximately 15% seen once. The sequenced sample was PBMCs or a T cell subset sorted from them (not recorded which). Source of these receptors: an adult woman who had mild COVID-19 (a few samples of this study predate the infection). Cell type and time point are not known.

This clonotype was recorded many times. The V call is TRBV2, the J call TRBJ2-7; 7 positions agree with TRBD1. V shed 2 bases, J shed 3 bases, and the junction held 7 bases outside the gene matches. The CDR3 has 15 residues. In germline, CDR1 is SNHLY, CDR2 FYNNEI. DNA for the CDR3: TGTGCCAGCAGTGAATATCAGGGGGTAGTCTACGAGCAGTACTTC. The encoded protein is CASSEYQGVVYEQYF.

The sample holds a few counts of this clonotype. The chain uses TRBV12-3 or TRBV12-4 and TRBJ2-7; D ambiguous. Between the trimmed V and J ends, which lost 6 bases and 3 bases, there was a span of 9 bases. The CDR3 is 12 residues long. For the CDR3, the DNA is TGTGCCAGCAGCCATACAGTCTACGAGCAGTACTTC. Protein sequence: CASSHTVYEQYF.

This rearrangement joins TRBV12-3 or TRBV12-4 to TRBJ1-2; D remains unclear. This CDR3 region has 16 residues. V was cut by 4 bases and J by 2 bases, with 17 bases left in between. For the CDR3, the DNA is TGTGCCAGCAGTTCAGCCTGGGAGGCGACCAACTATGGCTACACCTTC. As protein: CASSSAWEATNYGYTF.

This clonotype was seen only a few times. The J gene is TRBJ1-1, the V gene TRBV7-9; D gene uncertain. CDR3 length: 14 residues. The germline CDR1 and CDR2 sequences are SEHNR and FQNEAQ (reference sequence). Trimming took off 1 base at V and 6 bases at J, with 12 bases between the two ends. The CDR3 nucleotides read TGTGCCAGCAGCTTAGTAGTAGGGTTCGCTGAAGCTTTCTTT. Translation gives CASSLVVGFAEAFF.

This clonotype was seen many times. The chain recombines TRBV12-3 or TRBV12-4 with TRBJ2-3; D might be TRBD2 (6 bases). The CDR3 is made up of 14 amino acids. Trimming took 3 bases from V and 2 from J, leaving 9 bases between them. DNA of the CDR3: TGTGCCAGCAGTTTTCCGGGGGTCACAGATACGCAGTATTTT. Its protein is CASSFPGVTDTQYF.

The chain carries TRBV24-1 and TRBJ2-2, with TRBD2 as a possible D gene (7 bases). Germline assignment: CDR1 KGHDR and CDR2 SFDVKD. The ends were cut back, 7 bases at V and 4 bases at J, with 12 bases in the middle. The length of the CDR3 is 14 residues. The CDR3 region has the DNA TGTGCCACCAGGGGGGGGCGAGGCACCGGGGAGCTGTTTTTT. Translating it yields CATRGGRGTGELFF.

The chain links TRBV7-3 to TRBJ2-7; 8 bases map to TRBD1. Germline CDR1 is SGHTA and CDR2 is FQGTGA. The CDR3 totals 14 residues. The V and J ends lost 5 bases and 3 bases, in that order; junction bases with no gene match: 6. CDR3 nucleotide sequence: TGTGCCAGCAGCGTCGCAGGGGGCGACTACGAGCAGTACTTC. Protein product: CASSVAGGDYEQYF.

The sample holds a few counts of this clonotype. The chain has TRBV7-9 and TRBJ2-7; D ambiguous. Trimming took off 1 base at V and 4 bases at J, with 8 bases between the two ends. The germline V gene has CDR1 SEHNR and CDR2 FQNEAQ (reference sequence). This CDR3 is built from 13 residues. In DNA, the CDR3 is TGTGCCAGCAGCTTAGAGGTGCATTACGAGCAGTACTTC. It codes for CASSLEVHYEQYF. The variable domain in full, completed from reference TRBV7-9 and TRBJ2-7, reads DTGVSQNPRHKITKRGQNVTFRCDPISEHNRLYWYRQTLGQGPEFLTYFQNEAQLEKSRLLSDRFSAERPKGSFSTLEIQRTEQGDSAMYLCASSLEVHYEQYFGPGTRLTVT.

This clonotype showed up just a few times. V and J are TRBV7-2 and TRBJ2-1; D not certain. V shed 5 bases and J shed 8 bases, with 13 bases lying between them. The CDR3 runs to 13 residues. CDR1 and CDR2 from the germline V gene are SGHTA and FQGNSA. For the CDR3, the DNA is TGTGCCAGCAGCCCTTCGGGTTACGATGAGCAGTTCTTC. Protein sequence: CASSPSGYDEQFF. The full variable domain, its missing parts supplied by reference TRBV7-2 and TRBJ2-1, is GAGVSQSPSNKVTEKGKDVELRCDPISGHTALYWYRQSLGQGLEFLIYFQGNSAPDKSGLPSDRFSAERTGGSVSTLTIQRTQQEDSAVYLCASSPSGYDEQFFGPGTRLTVL.

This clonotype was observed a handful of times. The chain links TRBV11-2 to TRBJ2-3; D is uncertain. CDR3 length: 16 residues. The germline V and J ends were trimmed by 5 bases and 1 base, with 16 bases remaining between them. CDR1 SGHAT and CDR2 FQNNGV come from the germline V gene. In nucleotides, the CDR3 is TGTGCCAGCAGCACCGCGCGGAGCGCTCGCACAGATACGCAGTATTTT. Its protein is CASSTARSARTDTQYF.